These T cell receptor beta chains were read from a single sample in a study of response to subunit inactivated influenza vaccine. TCRdb reprocessed the RT-PCR reads with MiXCR, giving one entry per CDR3 protein. This table has some 500,000 distinct CDR3 sequences, around 25% appearing once. This specimen was CD4+ T cells sorted from PBMCs, taken about 5 days after vaccination. The origin of the receptors is a man between 45 and 60 years old who received an inactivated influenza vaccine. CDR3s include the opening cysteine and the closing phenylalanine or tryptophan. D genes are given only for firm matches. The size entry is marked missing in some rows and otherwise reads once, few, many or a size class.

clone size: NA
J gene: TRBJ2-3
V gene: TRBV29-1
D gene: NA
CDR3 DNA: TGCAGCGTTGTGCTCCAGGGGACACCTACTGATACGCAGTATTTT
CDR3 protein: CSVVLQGTPTDTQYF

clone size: NA
J gene: TRBJ2-5
V gene: TRBV6-5
D gene: NA
CDR3 DNA: TGTGCCAGCAGTTCTCCAGGGGAAGAGACCCAGTACTTC
CDR3 protein: CASSSPGEETQYF

clone size: few
J gene: TRBJ1-2
V gene: TRBV3-1
D gene: NA
CDR3 DNA: TGTGCCAGCAGCAAAGGGTACACCAACTATGGCTACACCTTC
CDR3 protein: CASSKGYTNYGYTF

clone size: NA
J gene: TRBJ2-5
V gene: TRBV5-1
D gene: TRBD1
CDR3 DNA: TGCGCCAGCAGCCTGCGGACAGGGGGCGGATTCGTCCAAGAGACCCAGTACTTC
CDR3 protein: CASSLRTGGGFVQETQYF

clone size: few
J gene: TRBJ2-3
V gene: TRBV5-4
D gene: TRBD2
CDR3 DNA: TGTGCCAGCAGCCTGGGACTAGCGGAACTCGGTACGCAGTATTTT
CDR3 protein: CASSLGLAELGTQYF

clone size: NA
J gene: TRBJ2-7
V gene: TRBV5-1
D gene: TRBD1
CDR3 DNA: TGCGCCAGCAGCTTGGCCCGGGACAGGGGGCTTTACGAGCAGTACTTC
CDR3 protein: CASSLARDRGLYEQYF

clone size: few
J gene: TRBJ1-2
V gene: TRBV4-2
D gene: NA
CDR3 DNA: TGTGCCAGCAGCCAAGATCAGCAGGGACACTATGGCTACACCTTC
CDR3 protein: CASSQDQQGHYGYTF

clone size: NA
J gene: TRBJ1-1
V gene: TRBV19
D gene: NA
CDR3 DNA: TGTGCCAGTAGCCATTACAGGGAAAAGCCTGAAGCTTTCTTT
CDR3 protein: CASSHYREKPEAFF

clone size: few
J gene: TRBJ2-7
V gene: TRBV6-5
D gene: NA
CDR3 DNA: TGTGCCAGCAGTTATAGTAGGGTTGGTGAGCAGTACTTC
CDR3 protein: CASSYSRVGEQYF

clone size: NA
J gene: TRBJ2-5
V gene: TRBV20-1
D gene: TRBD1
CDR3 DNA: TGCAGTGCACCCAGACAGGGGGTTGTGACCCAGTACTTC
CDR3 protein: CSAPRQGVVTQYF

clone size: NA
J gene: TRBJ2-7
V gene: TRBV5-1
D gene: NA
CDR3 DNA: TGCGCCAGCAGCTTCGCCCGGACGCCGGCCTACGAGCAGTACTTC
CDR3 protein: CASSFARTPAYEQYF

clone size: once
J gene: TRBJ2-1
V gene: TRBV28
D gene: TRBD2
CDR3 DNA: TGTGCCAGCAGTTTTTTCGCCCTAGCGGGAGGGGATGAGCAGTTCTTC
CDR3 protein: CASSFFALAGGDEQFF

clone size: NA
J gene: TRBJ1-2
V gene: TRBV4-1
D gene: NA
CDR3 DNA: TGCGCCAGCAGCCAACCAGCGAGAACGCAGGGTTACTATGGCTACACCTTC
CDR3 protein: CASSQPARTQGYYGYTF

clone size: NA
J gene: TRBJ1-1
V gene: TRBV9
D gene: NA
CDR3 DNA: TGTGCCAGCAGCGTAGCTCAACAGGGTCCCACTGAAGCTTTCTTT
CDR3 protein: CASSVAQQGPTEAFF

clone size: few
J gene: TRBJ2-2
V gene: TRBV5-1
D gene: TRBD1
CDR3 DNA: TGCGCCAGCAGCCGTAGGACAGGGCTCACCGGGGAGCTGTTTTTT
CDR3 protein: CASSRRTGLTGELFF